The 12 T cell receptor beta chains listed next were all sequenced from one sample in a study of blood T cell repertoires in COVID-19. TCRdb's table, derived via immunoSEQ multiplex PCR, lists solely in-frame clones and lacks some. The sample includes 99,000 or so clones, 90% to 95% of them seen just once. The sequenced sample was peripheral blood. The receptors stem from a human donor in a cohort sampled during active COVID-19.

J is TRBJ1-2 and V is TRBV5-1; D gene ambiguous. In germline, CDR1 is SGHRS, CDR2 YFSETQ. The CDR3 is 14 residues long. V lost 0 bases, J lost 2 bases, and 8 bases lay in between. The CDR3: CASSLDTDNYGYTF. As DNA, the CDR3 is TGCGCCAGCAGCTTGGATACAGACAACTATGGCTACACCTTC.

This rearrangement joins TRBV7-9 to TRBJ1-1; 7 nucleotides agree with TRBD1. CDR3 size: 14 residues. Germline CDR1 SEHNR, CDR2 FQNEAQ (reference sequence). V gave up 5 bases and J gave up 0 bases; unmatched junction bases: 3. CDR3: CASSPTGVNTEAFF. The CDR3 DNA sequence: TGTGCCAGCAGCCCAACAGGGGTGAACACTGAAGCTTTCTTT.

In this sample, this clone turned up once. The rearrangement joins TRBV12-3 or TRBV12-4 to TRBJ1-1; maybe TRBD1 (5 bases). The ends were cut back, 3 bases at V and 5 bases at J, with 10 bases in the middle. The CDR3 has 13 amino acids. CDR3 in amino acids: CASSFREGTEAFF. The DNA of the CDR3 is TGTGCCAGCAGTTTCAGGGAGGGAACTGAAGCTTTCTTT.

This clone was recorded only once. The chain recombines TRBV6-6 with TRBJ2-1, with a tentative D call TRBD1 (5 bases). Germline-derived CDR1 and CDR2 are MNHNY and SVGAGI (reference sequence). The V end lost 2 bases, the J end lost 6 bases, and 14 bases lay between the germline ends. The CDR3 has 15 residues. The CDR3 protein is CASSYGASSGNEQFF. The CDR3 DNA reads TGTGCCAGCAGTTACGGGGCAAGCTCCGGCAATGAGCAGTTCTTC.

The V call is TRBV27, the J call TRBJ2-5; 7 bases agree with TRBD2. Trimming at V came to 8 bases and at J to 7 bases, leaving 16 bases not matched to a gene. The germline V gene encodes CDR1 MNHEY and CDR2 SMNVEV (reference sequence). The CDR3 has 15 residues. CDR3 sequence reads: CASRGGTRGLRTQYF. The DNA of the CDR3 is TGTGCCAGCCGCGGGGGAACGAGGGGTTTGAGGACCCAGTACTTC.

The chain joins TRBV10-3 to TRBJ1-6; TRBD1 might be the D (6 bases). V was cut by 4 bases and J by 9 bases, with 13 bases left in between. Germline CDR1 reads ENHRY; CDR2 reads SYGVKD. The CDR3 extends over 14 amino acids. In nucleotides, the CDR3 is TGTGCCATCAGTGTGCAGGGGTCGGGTTCACCCCTCCACTTT. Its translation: CAISVQGSGSPLHF.

The DNA of the CDR3 is TGTGCCAGCACCCCCCCGGGACAGGGGCCGGGAGAGCAGTACTTC. Protein product: CASTPPGQGPGEQYF. The chain is built from TRBV21-1 and TRBJ2-7; TRBD1, the table's D call, was not compared with the DNA. TRBV21-1 is deemed a pseudogene. This CDR3 spans 15 amino acids.

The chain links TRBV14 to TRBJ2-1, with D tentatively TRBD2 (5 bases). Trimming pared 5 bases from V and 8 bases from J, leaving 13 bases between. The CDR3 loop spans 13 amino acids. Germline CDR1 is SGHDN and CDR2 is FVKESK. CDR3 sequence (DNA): TGTGCCAGCAGCGGAGGCCCCGGAGATGAGCAGTTCTTC. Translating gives CASSGGPGDEQFF.

The CDR3 here is CASSSDRGYNQPQHF. CDR3 DNA: TGTGCCAGTAGTTCCGACAGGGGCTACAATCAGCCCCAGCATTTT. This chain connects TRBV19 to TRBJ1-5; TRBD1 matches at 8 bases. The junction had 6 bases not matched to a gene; V was cut back by 5 bases and J by 3 bases. CDR3 length: 15 residues. Looked up from germline, CDR1 is LNHDA and CDR2 is SQIVND (reference sequence).

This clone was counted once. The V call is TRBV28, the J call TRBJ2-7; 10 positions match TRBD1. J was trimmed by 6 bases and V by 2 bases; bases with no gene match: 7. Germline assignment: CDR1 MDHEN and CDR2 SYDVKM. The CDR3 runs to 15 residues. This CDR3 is CASSLGGQGFLEQYF. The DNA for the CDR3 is TGTGCCAGCAGTTTAGGGGGACAGGGGTTCCTCGAGCAGTACTTC. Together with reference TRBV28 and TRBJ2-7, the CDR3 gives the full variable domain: DVKVTQSSRYLVKRTGEKVFLECVQDMDHENMFWYRQDPGLGLRLIYFSYDVKMKEKGDIPEGYSVSREKKERFSLILESASTNQTSMYLCASSLGGQGFLEQYFGPGTRLTVT.

In nucleotides, the CDR3 is TGCGCCACCAAAGCGGGACGAGGCCCAGATACGCAGTATTTT. Residues: CATKAGRGPDTQYF. The chain couples TRBV5-1 to TRBJ2-3; 7 nucleotides line up with TRBD2. The V and J ends lost 9 bases and 4 bases, in that order; junction bases with no gene match: 11. This CDR3 region has 14 residues. Germline CDR1 is SGHRS and CDR2 is YFSETQ.

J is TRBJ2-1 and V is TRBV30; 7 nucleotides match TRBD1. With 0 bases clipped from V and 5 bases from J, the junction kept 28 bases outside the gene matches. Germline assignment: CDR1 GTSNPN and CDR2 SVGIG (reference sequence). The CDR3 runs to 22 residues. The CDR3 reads CAWSVSLRVSPLIDRVNNEQFF. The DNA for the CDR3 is TGTGCCTGGAGTGTAAGTTTGCGGGTGTCCCCACTGATAGACAGGGTCAACAATGAGCAGTTCTTC.